This T cell receptor (beta chain) comes out of a study of T-cell memory formation after mild COVID-19. Study results and limitations: Clones contracting day 15 to 85 were balanced CD4/CD8; later expanders leaned CD4+.

TCRdb reprocessed the 5' RACE reads via MiXCR and lists one record per CDR3 protein. The table shows under 450,000 distinct CDR3 sequences, with around an eighth occurring only once. The CDR3 loop spans 17 amino acids. Germline lookup yields CDR1 SGHNT and CDR2 YYREEE (reference sequence). V shed 2 bases, J shed 4 bases, and the junction held 7 bases outside the gene matches. A few counts support this clonotype. Its specificity is not known. This TCR was recovered from a man aged 18 to 30 who had mild COVID-19 (a few samples of this study predate the infection). Cell type and time point are not known. The chain combines TRBV5-4 with TRBJ1-6; 9 bases match TRBD1. The source material was PBMCs or a T cell subset sorted from them (not recorded which). CDR3 nucleotide sequence: TGTGCCAGCAGCTTTGGAAAGACAGGGGGTTATAATTCACCCCTCCACTTT. Amino acids: CASSFGKTGGYNSPLHF.